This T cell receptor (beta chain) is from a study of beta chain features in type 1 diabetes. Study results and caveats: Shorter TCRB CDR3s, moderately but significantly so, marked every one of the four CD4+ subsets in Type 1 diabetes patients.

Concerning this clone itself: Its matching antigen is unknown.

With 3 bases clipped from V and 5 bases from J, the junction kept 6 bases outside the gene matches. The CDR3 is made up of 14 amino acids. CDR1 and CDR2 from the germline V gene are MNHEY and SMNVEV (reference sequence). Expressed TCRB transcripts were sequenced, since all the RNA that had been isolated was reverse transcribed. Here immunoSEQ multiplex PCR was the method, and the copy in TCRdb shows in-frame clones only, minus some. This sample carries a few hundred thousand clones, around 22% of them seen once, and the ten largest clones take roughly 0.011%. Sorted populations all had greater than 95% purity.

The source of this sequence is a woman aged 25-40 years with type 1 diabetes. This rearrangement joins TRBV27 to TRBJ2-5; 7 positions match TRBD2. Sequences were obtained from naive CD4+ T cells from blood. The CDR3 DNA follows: TGTGCCAGCAGTTTCGGCGGGAGCCCCGAGACCCAGTACTTC. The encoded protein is CASSFGGSPETQYF.